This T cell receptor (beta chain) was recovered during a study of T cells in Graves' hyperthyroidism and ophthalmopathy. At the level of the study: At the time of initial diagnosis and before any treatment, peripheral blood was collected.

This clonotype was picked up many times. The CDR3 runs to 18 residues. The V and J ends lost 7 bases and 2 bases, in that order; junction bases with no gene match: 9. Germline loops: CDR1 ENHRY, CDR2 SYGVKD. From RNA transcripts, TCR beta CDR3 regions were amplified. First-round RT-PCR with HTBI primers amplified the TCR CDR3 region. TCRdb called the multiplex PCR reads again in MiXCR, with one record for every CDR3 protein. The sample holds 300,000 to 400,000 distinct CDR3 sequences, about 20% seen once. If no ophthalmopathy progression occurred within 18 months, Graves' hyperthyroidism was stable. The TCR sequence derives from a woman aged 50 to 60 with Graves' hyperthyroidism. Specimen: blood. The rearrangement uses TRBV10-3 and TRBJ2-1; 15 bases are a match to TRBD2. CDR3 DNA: TGTGCCATCAACGACCCGGGACTAGCGGGGGGTACCTACAATGAGCAGTTCTTC. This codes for CAINDPGLAGGTYNEQFF.